Below are 5 T cell receptor beta chains sequenced from a single sample in a study of blood T cell repertoires in COVID-19. Sequenced by immunoSEQ multiplex PCR; TCRdb stores in-frame clones only, minus some. The table includes about 330,000 clones, around 87% detected once. Sequenced sample: PBMCs or T cells enriched from blood (not recorded which). These receptors all come from a woman in her 30s who had recovered from COVID-19.

The chain has TRBV2 and TRBJ1-4; D is unresolved. CDR3 size: 12 residues. Trimming shortened V by 7 bases and J by 4 bases, and 7 bases separated the two germline ends. Germline V gene data show CDR1 as SNHLY and CDR2 as FYNNEI. In DNA form, the CDR3 reads TGTGCCAGCAACCGGGGTAATGAAAAACTGTTTTTT. Translating it yields CASNRGNEKLFF.

V is TRBV19 and J is TRBJ1-5; the match to TRBD1 covers 7 bases. V shed 7 bases, J shed 0 bases, and the junction held 6 bases outside the gene matches. The length of the CDR3 is 15 residues. Germline V lookup: CDR1 LNHDA, CDR2 SQIVND (reference sequence). The CDR3 loop is CASIPQGGSNQPQHF. The CDR3, as DNA: TGTGCCAGTATCCCCCAGGGGGGTAGCAATCAGCCCCAGCATTTT.

This clone was seen once. The genes are TRBV2 and TRBJ2-1, with TRBD2 matching over 7 bases. Trimming at V came to 9 bases and at J to 9 bases, leaving 2 bases not matched to a gene. The CDR3 has 10 residues. Per germline, CDR1 SNHLY and CDR2 FYNNEI. CDR3 residues: CASSGGEQFF. In DNA, the CDR3 is TGTGCCAGTTCGGGGGGTGAGCAGTTCTTC.

J is TRBJ1-5 and V is TRBV7-2, with D perhaps TRBD1 (6 bases). Trimming removed 5 bases at V and 2 bases at J, with 25 bases between. The CDR3 consists of 19 residues. Germline V gene lookup returns CDR1 SGHTA and CDR2 FQGNSA. The CDR3 nucleotides read TGTGCCAGCAGCCAGCGTATGCATACAGGGTTAGTGGGCAATCAGCCCCAGCATTTT. It codes for CASSQRMHTGLVGNQPQHF.

The V gene is TRBV29-1, the J gene TRBJ1-1; D is ambiguous. Germline CDR1 reads SQVTM; CDR2 reads ANQGSEA. V was cut by 3 bases and J by 0 bases, with 8 bases left in between. This CDR3 is 13 amino acids long. CDR3 protein: CSVDRLMNTEAFF. The CDR3 nucleotides read TGCAGCGTTGACAGACTCATGAACACTGAAGCTTTCTTT.